One sample yielded the 21 T cell receptor beta chains listed below, sequenced in a study of cytomegalovirus exposure and HLA in healthy donors. Amplification used 60 Vbeta primers and 13 Jbeta primers. Profiled with immunoSEQ multiplex PCR; TCRdb holds only in-frame clones, not every one. In the table there are tens of thousands of clones, about 68% of which are singletons. Sample: PBMCs. Receptors were obtained from a human donor in good health.

This clone appeared a single time. V gene TRBV18 combines with J gene TRBJ2-7; D is perhaps TRBD1 (5 bases). The CDR3 loop spans 13 amino acids. Germline V gene data show CDR1 as KGHSH and CDR2 as LQKENI. V was cut by 3 bases and J by 5 bases, with 11 bases left in between. The CDR3 protein is CASSPAGSHEQYF. The DNA of the CDR3 is TGTGCCAGCTCACCGGCAGGGTCCCACGAGCAGTACTTC.

A few counts support this clone. The chain links TRBV11-2 to TRBJ2-7; a weak D match, TRBD2 (6 bases). This CDR3 contains 16 residues. Per germline, CDR1 SGHAT and CDR2 FQNNGV. Deletions cut 4 bases from V and 4 bases from J, with 20 bases between. In DNA form, the CDR3 reads TGTGCCAGCAGCTCATCTTGGGGACTGGGGGAGTACGAGCAGTACTTC. Encoded protein: CASSSSWGLGEYEQYF.

This clone was seen once. The chain employs TRBV30 and TRBJ2-2; D ambiguous. CDR3 length: 11 amino acids. V gave up 4 bases and J gave up 5 bases, with 5 bases separating them. Germline lookup yields CDR1 GTSNPN and CDR2 SVGIG (reference sequence). The CDR3: CAWTQTGELFF. The CDR3 coding sequence is TGTGCCTGGACCCAAACCGGGGAGCTGTTTTTT.

This clone has more than one count but fewer than ten. The chain joins TRBV5-1 to TRBJ1-1; 8 bases agree with TRBD1. The CDR3 has 16 residues. Germline-derived CDR1 and CDR2 are SGHRS and YFSETQ. Unmatched junction bases numbered 7, after V lost 0 bases and J lost 3 bases. CDR3 sequence (DNA): TGCGCCAGCAGCTTGGTTTATCAGGGGGCGGACACTGAAGCTTTCTTT. It translates to CASSLVYQGADTEAFF.

The chain has TRBV5-1 and TRBJ1-4, with TRBD1 as a possible D gene (5 bases). Trimming shortened V by 4 bases and J by 8 bases, and 18 bases separated the two germline ends. Per the germline V gene, CDR1 is SGHRS and CDR2 is YFSETQ. The CDR3 is 15 amino acids. CDR3 sequence (DNA): TGCGCCAGCAGCAGGAACTCAGGGTACAAGGAAAAACTGTTTTTT. This sequence encodes CASSRNSGYKEKLFF.

This chain connects TRBV4-1 to TRBJ2-3; TRBD2 agrees at 9 bases. The CDR3 consists of 17 residues. CDR1 MGHRA and CDR2 YSYEKL come from the germline V gene. The J segment lost 4 bases and the V segment lost 0 bases, leaving 8 bases of the junction unmatched. For the CDR3, the DNA is TGCGCCAGCAGCCAAGATCGAGGCGGGGGGGCCGCAGATACGCAGTATTTT. Its translation is CASSQDRGGGAADTQYF.

V and J are TRBV30 and TRBJ2-7; weak D call: TRBD1 (6 bases). With 1 base removed from V and 5 bases from J, the gap between germline ends came to 15 bases. The CDR3 is 14 residues long. Germline V gives CDR1 GTSNPN, CDR2 SVGIG (reference sequence). Here the CDR3 DNA reads TGTGCCTGGAGTGCCGGTCAGGGGATCGACGAGCAGTACTTC. This sequence encodes CAWSAGQGIDEQYF.

This clone was observed a handful of times. The genes are TRBV12-5 and TRBJ1-5, with a possible D match to TRBD1 (6 bases). Germline values: CDR1 LGHNT, CDR2 FRNRAP. Trimming shortened V by 3 bases and J by 2 bases, and 8 bases separated the two germline ends. The CDR3 covers 14 residues. The CDR3: CASGFSGGNQPQHF. The CDR3, as DNA: TGTGCTAGTGGTTTCTCAGGGGGCAATCAGCCCCAGCATTTT.

The chain recombines TRBV19 with TRBJ1-1; 8 bases agree with TRBD1. CDR3 length equals 16 residues. Germline V gives CDR1 LNHDA, CDR2 SQIVND (reference sequence). With V trimmed by 5 bases and J by 0 bases, 8 bases remained unmatched. The CDR3 sequence is CASSSTRTGLNTEAFF. CDR3 nucleotides: TGTGCCAGTAGTTCTACGAGGACAGGGCTGAACACTGAAGCTTTCTTT.

This chain uses TRBV9 with TRBJ2-3; 9 nucleotides match TRBD2. Germline loops: CDR1 SGDLS, CDR2 YYNGEE. The V segment lost 6 bases and the J segment 3 bases; nucleotides outside the gene matches: 11. CDR3 length equals 16 residues. The CDR3 nucleotides are TGTGCCAGCACAGCGGGGGGCGGGGCACGTACAGATACGCAGTATTTT. The encoded protein is CASTAGGGARTDTQYF.

The sample holds a few counts of this clone. The V gene is TRBV19, the J gene TRBJ1-1; D may be TRBD1 (5 bases). The CDR3 totals 16 residues. Germline V gives CDR1 LNHDA, CDR2 SQIVND (reference sequence). V lost 1 base, J lost 1 base, and 13 bases lay in between. DNA for the CDR3: TGTGCCAGTAGTATAGCAGCAGGGCCGCCGAACACTGAAGCTTTCTTT. It yields the protein CASSIAAGPPNTEAFF. The full variable domain, completed using reference TRBV19 and TRBJ1-1, is DGGITQSPKYLFRKEGQNVTLSCEQNLNHDAMYWYRQDPGQGLRLIYYSQIVNDFQKGDIAEGYSVSREKKESFPLTVTSAQKNPTAFYLCASSIAAGPPNTEAFFGQGTRLTVV.

This clone was seen a handful of times. The chain carries TRBV2 and TRBJ1-1; no firm D call. V lost 6 bases and J lost 0, with 8 bases in between. Germline V CDR1 and CDR2: SNHLY, FYNNEI. This CDR3 is built from 13 residues. The CDR3 coding sequence is TGTGCCAGCAGGGCAGTAATGAACACTGAAGCTTTCTTT. Translation gives CASRAVMNTEAFF.

This clone turned up a few times. The chain uses TRBV20-1 and TRBJ1-4; no reliable D call. The CDR3 has 11 amino acids. From germline, CDR1 is DFQATT and CDR2 SNEGSKA (reference sequence). Deletions cut 6 bases from V and 8 bases from J, with 10 bases between. The CDR3 DNA follows: TGCAGTGCCCTGCAGAGGGAAAAACTGTTTTTT. Its translation: CSALQREKLFF.

The chain uses TRBV27 and TRBJ1-1, with D possibly TRBD1 on 5 matching bases. The germline CDR1 and CDR2 sequences are MNHEY and SMNVEV (reference sequence). The ends were cut back, 7 bases at V and 3 bases at J, with 15 bases in the middle. The CDR3 totals 14 residues. The CDR3 reads CASTPGGLHTEAFF. DNA of the CDR3: TGTGCCAGCACCCCTGGGGGGTTGCACACTGAAGCTTTCTTT.

This chain joins TRBV5-4 and TRBJ2-1; 7 nucleotides align to TRBD2. The length of the CDR3 is 15 residues. Germline V gene sequence: CDR1 SGHNT, CDR2 YYREEE (reference sequence). J gave up 4 bases and V 2 bases, and 6 bases lay outside the gene matches. CDR3 coding DNA: TGTGCCAGCAGCTTCGCCCGGGGGGAATACAATGAGCAGTTCTTC. Amino acid sequence: CASSFARGEYNEQFF.

V gene TRBV7-9 combines with J gene TRBJ2-5; TRBD2 aligns across 12 bases. V lost 5 bases, J lost 0 bases, and 7 bases stayed unmatched. The length of the CDR3 is 17 residues. Germline values: CDR1 SEHNR, CDR2 FQNEAQ (reference sequence). The CDR3: CASSPGTSGRYQETQYF. CDR3 nucleotide sequence: TGTGCCAGCAGCCCCGGGACTAGCGGGCGGTACCAAGAGACCCAGTACTTC. Using reference TRBV7-9 and TRBJ2-5 for the parts outside the CDR3, the full variable domain is DTGVSQNPRHKITKRGQNVTFRCDPISEHNRLYWYRQTLGQGPEFLTYFQNEAQLEKSRLLSDRFSAERPKGSFSTLEIQRTEQGDSAMYLCASSPGTSGRYQETQYFGPGTRLLVL.

The chain employs TRBV5-1 and TRBJ1-1; perhaps TRBD1 as D (6 bases). This CDR3 is built from 17 residues. V lost 2 bases and J 1 base, leaving 18 bases between the germline ends. CDR1 is SGHRS, CDR2 YFSETQ, per germline. CDR3 in amino acids: CASSLWGGGAANTEAFF. For the CDR3, the DNA is TGCGCCAGCAGCTTATGGGGGGGCGGGGCGGCGAACACTGAAGCTTTCTTT.

The genes are TRBV19 and TRBJ1-5, with a tentative D call TRBD1 (6 bases). V lost 5 bases to trimming and J lost 1 base, with 15 bases between them. This CDR3 has 16 residues. From germline, CDR1 is LNHDA and CDR2 SQIVND (reference sequence). CDR3 region: CASSPRAGASNQPQHF. For the CDR3, the DNA is TGTGCCAGTAGTCCACGAGCGGGGGCGAGCAATCAGCCCCAGCATTTT.

This clone was picked up a small number of times. CDR3 in amino acids: CASSFGTGMSTDTQYF. The CDR3 DNA reads TGTGCCAGCAGCTTTGGGACAGGGATGTCCACAGATACGCAGTATTTT. The rearrangement links TRBV7-6 to TRBJ2-3; 9 bases map to TRBD1. The CDR3 contains 16 residues. From germline, CDR1 is SGHVS and CDR2 FNYEAQ. J lost 2 bases, V lost 3 bases, and 6 bases had no gene match.

The V and J genes are TRBV7-2 and TRBJ2-5; 9 bases are shared with TRBD2. The CDR3 loop spans 14 amino acids. Germline values: CDR1 SGHTA, CDR2 FQGNSA. V lost 3 bases and J lost 6; bases outside the gene matches: 5. The CDR3 coding sequence is TGTGCCAGCAGCTTTAGCGGGGGACAACAGACCCAGTACTTC. It codes for CASSFSGGQQTQYF.

This clone was counted a single time. V gene TRBV2 combines with J gene TRBJ1-1; weak D call: TRBD1 (6 bases). With 6 bases removed from V and 1 base from J, the gap between germline ends came to 9 bases. The CDR3 extends over 13 amino acids. Germline CDR1 reads SNHLY; CDR2 reads FYNNEI. CDR3 coding DNA: TGTGCCAGCAGCAGACAGGAGAACACTGAAGCTTTCTTT. Encoded protein: CASSRQENTEAFF.